One sample yielded the 10 T cell receptor beta chains listed below, sequenced in a study of blood T cells in healthy people across ages. A second PCR, run for about 6 to 11 cycles, used a sample-barcoded 5' primer plus a J-beta primer mix. TCRdb ran MiXCR on the 5' RACE reads and lists one entry per CDR3 protein. The sample includes some 1.5 million distinct CDR3 sequences, over 25% seen only once; the top ten take roughly 8%. Sequencing was carried out using blood. These receptor sequences come from a woman aged 30 to 39 in good health.

This clonotype was counted only a few times. The V and J genes are TRBV6-1 and TRBJ2-7, with D tentatively TRBD1 or TRBD2 (6 bases each). Trimming stripped 9 bases from V and 0 bases from J, with 18 bases between. This CDR3 has 15 residues. Germline assignment: CDR1 MNHNS and CDR2 SASEGT. For the CDR3, the DNA is TGTGCCAGTGGGGGGCTGGGAACGGCCTCCTACGAGCAGTACTTC. This codes for CASGGLGTASYEQYF.

A few counts support this clonotype. The V call is TRBV11-2, the J call TRBJ1-1; 8 bases are shared with TRBD1. The CDR3 runs 13 residues. CDR1 is SGHAT and CDR2 is FQNNGV in the germline V gene. V lost 3 bases and J lost 11; bases outside the gene matches: 8. CDR3 loop: CASSLDQGAWAFF. The DNA for the CDR3 is TGTGCCAGCAGCTTGGATCAGGGGGCTTGGGCTTTCTTT. Together with reference TRBV11-2 and TRBJ1-1, the CDR3 gives the full variable domain: EAGVAQSPRYKIIEKRQSVAFWCNPISGHATLYWYQQILGQGPKLLIQFQNNGVVDDSQLPKDRFSAERLKGVDSTLKIQPAKLEDSAVYLCASSLDQGAWAFFGQGTRLTVV.

This clonotype was seen ten or more times. The J gene is TRBJ2-5, the V gene TRBV29-1; 9 bases map to TRBD2. The trim removed 2 bases at V and 4 bases at J, leaving 11 bases unmatched. Germline-derived CDR1 and CDR2 are SQVTM and ANQGSEA. The CDR3 sequence is 16 residues long. The CDR3 coding sequence is TGCAGCGTTGAACCTCCGGCGGGGGGGCCTTCAGAGACCCAGTACTTC. It yields the protein CSVEPPAGGPSETQYF.

Concerning this clonotype: Being one base from a much bigger clone, this may be a read error. The V gene is TRBV20-1, the J gene TRBJ1-1; D ambiguous. The V end lost 4 bases, the J end lost 2 bases, and 2 bases lay between the germline ends. Germline CDR1 and CDR2: DFQATT and SNEGSKA (reference sequence). The CDR3 length is 10 residues. CDR3 bases: TGCAGTGCTATAAACACTGAAGCTTTCTTT. Its protein product is CSAINTEAFF.

About this clonotype itself: It may be a read error: a sequence one base away is much more abundant. The chain recombines TRBV29-1 with TRBJ2-3; D ambiguous. The CDR3 has 14 residues. Germline V CDR1 and CDR2: SQVTM, ANQGSEA. V lost 7 bases, J lost 2 bases, and 16 bases lay in between. The CDR3: CSAPALAITDTQYF. Here the CDR3 DNA reads TGCAGCGCCCCAGCTCTGGCGATCACAGATACGCAGTATTTT.

J is TRBJ2-7 and V is TRBV5-5, with 7 bases identical to TRBD2. The J call may be faulty, since TRBJ2-5 better matches the DNA end. This CDR3 has 14 residues. Germline V gives CDR1 SGHKS, CDR2 YYEKEE (reference sequence). The CDR3 sequence is CASSVGTTLQTQYF. The CDR3 DNA is TGTGCCAGCAGCGTCGGGACTACCCTCCAGACCCAGTACTTC.

This clonotype was seen only a few times. This chain links TRBV7-2 with TRBJ1-4; unclear D gene. The germline CDR1 and CDR2 sequences are SGHTA and FQGNSA. V lost 1 base and J lost 5, with 8 bases in between. This CDR3 region has 14 residues. The CDR3 sequence is CASSLEGGNEKLFF. CDR3 nucleotide sequence: TGTGCCAGCAGCTTAGAAGGAGGGAATGAAAAACTGTTTTTT. Complete variable domain (other parts from reference TRBV7-2 and TRBJ1-4): GAGVSQSPSNKVTEKGKDVELRCDPISGHTALYWYRQSLGQGLEFLIYFQGNSAPDKSGLPSDRFSAERTGGSVSTLTIQRTQQEDSAVYLCASSLEGGNEKLFFGSGTQLSVL.

This clonotype was observed a handful of times. V and J are TRBV20-1 and TRBJ2-3; TRBD2 agrees at 11 bases. CDR1 and CDR2 (germline): DFQATT, SNEGSKA (reference sequence). V gave up 6 bases and J gave up 4 bases; unmatched junction bases: 9. The CDR3 loop spans 15 amino acids. CDR3 DNA sequence: TGCAGTGCCACTACTGGGACTAGCGGCCCAGATACGCAGTATTTT. Translated, it gives CSATTGTSGPDTQYF.

This clonotype was observed a few times. This sequence joins TRBV7-2 and TRBJ2-7; 13 bases are a match to TRBD2. Germline-derived CDR1 and CDR2 are SGHTA and FQGNSA. J lost 3 bases, V lost 5 bases, and 10 bases had no gene match. CDR3 size: 17 residues. For the CDR3, the DNA is TGTGCCAGCAGCATACCGGGACTAGCGGGGAGAGGCTACGAGCAGTACTTC. Protein: CASSIPGLAGRGYEQYF.

The chain carries TRBV4-2 and TRBJ2-1; 9 bases are a match to TRBD1. CDR1 LGHNA and CDR2 YNFKEQ come from the germline V gene. The V segment lost 0 bases and the J segment 15 bases; nucleotides outside the gene matches: 15. The CDR3 extends over 16 amino acids. CDR3 region: CASSQDLGQGNILRFF. The CDR3 nucleotides read TGTGCCAGCAGCCAAGATCTCGGACAGGGGAATATATTGAGGTTCTTC.